This T cell receptor (beta chain) came from a study of early T cells in non-severe SARS-CoV-2 infection. TCRdb re-analysed the 5' RACE reads in MiXCR, keeping a single row per CDR3 protein. The sample lists some 64,000 distinct CDR3 sequences, less than 12% occurring once. The CDR3 loop spans 12 amino acids. V lost 7 bases, J lost 0 bases, and 8 bases lay in between. Germline V gives CDR1 SQVTM, CDR2 ANQGSEA. Points on this clonotype: Its specificity is not known.

Whole-study findings and limits: VDJdb matching, biased toward anti-spike CD8 responses, missed private and CD4 specificities.

This specimen was whole blood, taken at baseline. The chain is built from TRBV29-1 and TRBJ2-3; TRBD2 might be the D (6 bases). The sequence derives from an adult who was a healthcare worker with PCR-confirmed SARS-CoV-2 infection or an uninfected control (not recorded which). In DNA form, the CDR3 reads TGCAGCGGGGGGGTGAGCACAGATACGCAGTATTTT. Its translation is CSGGVSTDTQYF.